This T cell receptor beta chain stems from a study of T cells in Graves' hyperthyroidism and ophthalmopathy. Across the study: Pretreatment peripheral blood was obtained at initial diagnosis.

Researchers took RNA transcripts and amplified the TCR beta CDR3 regions from them. HTBI primers were the set used in a first-round RT-PCR of the TCR CDR3. Each CDR3 protein gets one entry after TCRdb re-called the multiplex PCR reads with MiXCR. The repertoire holds hundreds of thousands of distinct CDR3 sequences, about 14% seen once, with around 25% in the top ten. Germline V gene data show CDR1 as SQVTM and CDR2 as ANQGSEA. The CDR3 has 14 amino acids. Trimming took off 4 bases at V and 4 bases at J, with 15 bases between the two ends. Diagnosis of hyperthyroidism was new in patients aged 18 to 65, and its duration was under 2 months. Based on clinical symptoms, serum thyroxine and TRAb, thyroid ultrasound and orbital computed tomography, diagnoses were reached.

This clonotype originated in a woman under 40 with Graves' hyperthyroidism. The sequenced material came from blood. The J gene is TRBJ2-3, the V gene TRBV29-1; a weak D match, TRBD2 (5 bases). This CDR3 is CSVAHGSRADTQYF. Here the CDR3 DNA reads TGCAGCGTTGCGCATGGGAGTAGGGCAGATACGCAGTATTTT.